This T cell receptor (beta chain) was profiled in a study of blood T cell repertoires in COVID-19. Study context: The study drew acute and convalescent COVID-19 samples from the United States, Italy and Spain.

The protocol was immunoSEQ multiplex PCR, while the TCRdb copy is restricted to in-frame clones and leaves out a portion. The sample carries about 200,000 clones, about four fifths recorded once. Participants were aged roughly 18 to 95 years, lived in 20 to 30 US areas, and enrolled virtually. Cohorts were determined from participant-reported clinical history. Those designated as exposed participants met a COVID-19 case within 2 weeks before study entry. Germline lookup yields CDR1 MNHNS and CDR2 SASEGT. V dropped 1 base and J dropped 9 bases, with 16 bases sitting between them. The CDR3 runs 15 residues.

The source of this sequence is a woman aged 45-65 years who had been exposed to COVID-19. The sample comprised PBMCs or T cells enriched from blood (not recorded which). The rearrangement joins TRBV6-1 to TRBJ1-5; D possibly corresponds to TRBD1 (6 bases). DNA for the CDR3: TGTGCCAGCAGTGAAGGATGGGGGCAGGTTCCGCCCCAGCATTTT. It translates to CASSEGWGQVPPQHF.